This TCR beta chain stems from a study of Graves' ophthalmopathy and Graves' hyperthyroidism. Clinical symptoms, serum thyroxine, TRAb, thyroid ultrasound and orbital computed tomography formed the basis of diagnosis. Germline-derived CDR1 and CDR2 are SQVTM and ANQGSEA. CDR3 length equals 13 residues. Comment on this clonotype: A much larger clone differs from this one at a single base, so this may be a read error.

The study amplified TCR beta CDR3 regions using RNA transcripts. The first round was an RT-PCR with HTBI primers, and the second round was a multiplex PCR. TCRdb re-derived calls from the multiplex PCR reads in MiXCR, one entry per CDR3 protein. The sample consists of just over 400,000 distinct CDR3 sequences, about 21% of them appearing once. The rearrangement uses TRBV29-1 and TRBJ1-1, with D unclear. This receptor was obtained from a woman younger than 35 with stable Graves' hyperthyroidism. Sequencing input: peripheral blood. CDR3 amino acids: CSGREGLGGEACF. The DNA of the CDR3 is TGCAGCGGACGAGAAGGCCTAGGAGGTGAAGCTTGCTTT.